The rows below give T cell receptor beta chains drawn from one sample of a study of T cell responses to AZD1222 COVID-19 vaccine. Using immunoSEQ multiplex PCR, the repertoire was profiled, and TCRdb retains in-frame clones only, with some absent. Of 100,000 to 150,000 clones in the sample, around 93% were seen once. Here the sequenced sample was peripheral blood, taken on day 0 of AZD1222 vaccination. The receptors here all came from an adult in good health. Both conserved end residues are part of each CDR3. The D gene is left open where the match is weak. Clone size is not always given. Where it is, it says once, few, many or a class for expanded clones.

size: .; J: TRBJ2-1; V: TRBV27; D: .; CDR3: CASSLWTTGNPYNEQFF; DNA: TGTGCCAGCAGTTTATGGACAACAGGGAATCCCTACAATGAGCAGTTCTTC
size: few; J: TRBJ2-5; V: TRBV19; D: .; CDR3: CASNPQGRGTQYF; DNA: TGTGCCAGTAATCCCCAGGGCCGAGGGACCCAGTACTTC
size: .; J: TRBJ1-5; V: TRBV5-6; D: .; CDR3: CASSSGRGFGNQPQHF; DNA: TGTGCCAGCAGCTCGGGCAGGGGTTTCGGCAATCAGCCCCAGCATTTT
size: .; J: TRBJ1-6; V: TRBV5-1; D: .; CDR3: CASSLVATENNSPLHF; DNA: TGCGCCAGCAGCTTGGTGGCGACAGAAAATAATTCACCCCTCCACTTT
size: .; J: TRBJ2-5; V: TRBV9; D: .; CDR3: CASSQLQGGKTQYF; DNA: TGTGCCAGCAGCCAGTTACAGGGTGGAAAGACCCAGTACTTC
size: .; J: TRBJ1-4; V: TRBV28; D: .; CDR3: CATLSSPGGARTNEKLFF; DNA: TGTGCCACCCTTTCCTCCCCCGGGGGGGCACGCACTAATGAAAAACTGTTTTTT
size: .; J: TRBJ1-5; V: TRBV6-5; D: .; CDR3: CASSYRRGSVNQPQHF; DNA: TGTGCCAGCAGTTACAGGAGGGGGAGCGTAAATCAGCCCCAGCATTTT
size: .; J: TRBJ1-2; V: TRBV3-1/TRBV3-2; D: .; CDR3: CASSQAGGNYGYTF; DNA: TGTGCCAGCAGCCAAGCTGGGGGGAACTATGGCTACACCTTC
size: .; J: TRBJ1-6; V: TRBV11-2; D: .; CDR3: CASSFGRRDYNSPLHF; DNA: TGTGCCAGCAGCTTCGGCAGGAGGGACTATAATTCACCCCTCCACTTT
size: .; J: TRBJ1-2; V: TRBV14; D: .; CDR3: CASSQDSGRANYGYTF; DNA: TGTGCCAGCAGCCAAGATTCCGGCAGGGCGAACTATGGCTACACCTTC
size: once; J: TRBJ2-7; V: TRBV27; D: .; CDR3: CASRGKNGLGKQYF; DNA: TGTGCCAGCAGGGGGAAAAACGGCTTGGGTAAGCAGTACTTC
size: .; J: TRBJ1-2; V: TRBV3-1/TRBV3-2; D: TRBD1; CDR3: CASSQDPGQGARGGYTF; DNA: TGTGCCAGCAGCCAAGATCCCGGACAGGGGGCGCGAGGGGGCTACACCTTC
size: .; J: TRBJ2-7; V: TRBV18; D: .; CDR3: CASSPPPTLPYEQYF; DNA: TGTGCCAGCTCACCACCCCCGACACTCCCCTACGAGCAGTACTTC
size: .; J: TRBJ1-1; V: TRBV5-5; D: TRBD1; CDR3: CASRDQGAGVNTEAFF; DNA: TGTGCCAGCAGAGATCAGGGGGCGGGTGTGAACACTGAAGCTTTCTTT
size: .; J: TRBJ1-6; V: TRBV2; D: .; CDR3: CASSGAGPKNSPLHF; DNA: TGTGCCAGCAGTGGCGCGGGACCCAAAAATTCACCCCTCCACTTT
size: .; J: TRBJ1-1; V: TRBV18; D: .; CDR3: CASSPRTPNTEAFF; DNA: TGTGCCAGCTCACCACGCACACCGAACACTGAAGCTTTCTTT
size: .; J: TRBJ2-2; V: TRBV2; D: .; CDR3: CASSELGKPGELFF; DNA: TGTGCCAGCAGTGAGTTAGGGAAGCCCGGGGAGCTGTTTTTT
size: .; J: TRBJ2-3; V: TRBV27; D: TRBD1; CDR3: CASSWDSRTGTDTQYF; DNA: TGTGCCAGCAGTTGGGACAGTCGAACGGGCACAGATACGCAGTATTTT
size: .; J: TRBJ2-7; V: TRBV6-5; D: .; CDR3: CASRGTGKYEQYF; DNA: TGTGCCAGCAGGGGGACGGGAAAGTACGAGCAGTACTTC
size: .; J: TRBJ2-1; V: TRBV6-5; D: .; CDR3: CASRISQGNEQFF; DNA: TGTGCCAGCAGAATCAGCCAGGGCAATGAGCAGTTCTTC
size: .; J: TRBJ2-3; V: TRBV7-6; D: TRBD2; CDR3: CASSLVGRMTDTQYF; DNA: TGTGCCAGCAGCTTGGTCGGGAGGATGACAGATACGCAGTATTTT
size: .; J: TRBJ2-7; V: TRBV4-1; D: .; CDR3: CASSQGTAVYEQYF; DNA: TGCGCCAGCAGCCAAGGGACAGCAGTCTACGAGCAGTACTTC
size: .; J: TRBJ2-3; V: TRBV28; D: .; CDR3: CASSLWSDTQYF; DNA: TGTGCCAGCAGTTTATGGAGTGATACGCAGTATTTT
size: .; J: TRBJ1-1; V: TRBV9; D: .; CDR3: CASSVDSGRTEAFF; DNA: TGTGCCAGCAGCGTAGATTCGGGGCGGACTGAAGCTTTCTTT
size: .; J: TRBJ2-2; V: TRBV5-1; D: .; CDR3: CASSLYQGHNTGELFF; DNA: TGCGCCAGCAGCTTGTACCAGGGCCATAACACCGGGGAGCTGTTTTTT
size: few; J: TRBJ2-2; V: TRBV9; D: TRBD2; CDR3: CASSVSSGSNGELFF; DNA: TGTGCCAGCAGCGTATCTAGCGGGAGTAACGGGGAGCTGTTTTTT
size: once; J: TRBJ1-6; V: TRBV25-1; D: TRBD1; CDR3: CASSARDRINSPLHF; DNA: TGTGCCAGCAGTGCCCGGGACAGAATTAATTCACCCCTCCACTTT
size: .; J: TRBJ2-5; V: TRBV6-5; D: .; CDR3: CASSPIQGGETQYF; DNA: TGTGCCAGCAGTCCCATACAAGGGGGAGAGACCCAGTACTTC
size: .; J: TRBJ1-5; V: TRBV19; D: TRBD1; CDR3: CASTTTGVEPQHF; DNA: TGTGCCAGTACTACGACAGGGGTTGAGCCCCAGCATTTT
size: few; J: TRBJ2-3; V: TRBV4-2; D: TRBD1; CDR3: CASSQAGTGPDTQYF; DNA: TGTGCCAGCAGCCAAGCCGGGACAGGGCCAGATACGCAGTATTTT
size: .; J: TRBJ2-5; V: TRBV20-1; D: .; CDR3: CSAGGLRETQYF; DNA: TGCAGTGCTGGTGGTTTAAGAGAGACCCAGTACTTC
size: .; J: TRBJ2-1; V: TRBV7-9; D: .; CDR3: CASSLALAGSYNEQFF; DNA: TGTGCCAGCAGCTTAGCGTTGGCGGGATCCTACAATGAGCAGTTCTTC
size: .; J: TRBJ1-1; V: TRBV29-1; D: .; CDR3: CSVVVSYRVTEAFF; DNA: TGCAGCGTTGTAGTAAGTTACAGGGTCACTGAAGCTTTCTTT
size: .; J: TRBJ1-6; V: TRBV6-5; D: .; CDR3: CASAISSYNSPLHF; DNA: TGTGCCAGCGCGATAAGCTCCTATAATTCACCCCTCCACTTT
size: .; J: TRBJ2-1; V: TRBV30; D: .; CDR3: CAWSIYTEQFF; DNA: TGTGCCTGGAGTATTTACACTGAGCAGTTCTTC
size: .; J: TRBJ1-5; V: TRBV18; D: .; CDR3: CASSQDRSQPQHF; DNA: TGTGCCAGCTCACAAGACAGGAGTCAGCCCCAGCATTTT
size: once; J: TRBJ2-1; V: TRBV19; D: TRBD2; CDR3: CASSILTSGPNEQFF; DNA: TGTGCCAGTAGTATCCTGACTAGCGGACCGAATGAGCAGTTCTTC
size: .; J: TRBJ1-4; V: TRBV9; D: TRBD1; CDR3: CASSARQGGEKLFF; DNA: TGTGCCAGCAGCGCCAGACAGGGAGGTGAAAAACTGTTTTTT
size: once; J: TRBJ1-1; V: TRBV5-8; D: .; CDR3: CASSLGGFF; DNA: TGTGCCAGCAGCTTGGGTGGTTTCTTT
size: .; J: TRBJ1-4; V: TRBV5-1; D: .; CDR3: CASRAGQGEKLFF; DNA: TGCGCCAGCAGGGCAGGGCAGGGAGAAAAACTGTTTTTT